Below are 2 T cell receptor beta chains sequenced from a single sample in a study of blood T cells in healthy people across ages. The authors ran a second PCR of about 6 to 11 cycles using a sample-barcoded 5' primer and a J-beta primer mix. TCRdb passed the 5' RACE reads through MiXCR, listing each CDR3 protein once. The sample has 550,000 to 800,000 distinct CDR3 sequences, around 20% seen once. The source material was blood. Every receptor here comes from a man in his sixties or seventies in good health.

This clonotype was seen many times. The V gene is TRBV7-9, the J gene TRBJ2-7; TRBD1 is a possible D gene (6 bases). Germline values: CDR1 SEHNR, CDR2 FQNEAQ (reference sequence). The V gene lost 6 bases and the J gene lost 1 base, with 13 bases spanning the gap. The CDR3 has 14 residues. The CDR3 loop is CASSLGRGSYEQYF. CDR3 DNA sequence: TGTGCCAGCAGTTTGGGTAGGGGGTCCTACGAGCAGTACTTC. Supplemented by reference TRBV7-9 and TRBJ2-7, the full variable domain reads DTGVSQNPRHKITKRGQNVTFRCDPISEHNRLYWYRQTLGQGPEFLTYFQNEAQLEKSRLLSDRFSAERPKGSFSTLEIQRTEQGDSAMYLCASSLGRGSYEQYFGPGTRLTVT.

CDR3 nucleotides: TGTGCCAGCAGTTATTTTCCAAGGACTGACTCCTACGAGCAGTACTTC. Residues: CASSYFPRTDSYEQYF. V usage is TRBV6-9 and J usage is TRBJ2-1, with D maybe TRBD2 (5 bases). TRBJ2-7 explains the end of the DNA better; the J call may be wrong. Looked up from germline, CDR1 is MNHGY and CDR2 is SVAAGI. The CDR3 runs 16 residues.